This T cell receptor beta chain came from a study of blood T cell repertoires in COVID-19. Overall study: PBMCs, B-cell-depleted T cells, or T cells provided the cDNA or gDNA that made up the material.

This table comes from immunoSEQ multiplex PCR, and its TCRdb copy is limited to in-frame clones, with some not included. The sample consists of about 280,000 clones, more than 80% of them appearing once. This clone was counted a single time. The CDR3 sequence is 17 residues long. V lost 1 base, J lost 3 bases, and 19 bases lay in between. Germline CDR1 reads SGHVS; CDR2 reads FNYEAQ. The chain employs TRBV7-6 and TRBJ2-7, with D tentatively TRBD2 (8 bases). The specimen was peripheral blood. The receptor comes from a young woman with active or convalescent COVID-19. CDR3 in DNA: TGTGCCAGCAGCTTAGGGGCGGGAGGACAGGCCGTCTACGAGCAGTACTTC. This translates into CASSLGAGGQAVYEQYF.